A single sample is the source of the 8 T cell receptor beta chains below, sequenced in a study of T cell responses to AZD1222 COVID-19 vaccine. Sequenced by immunoSEQ multiplex PCR; TCRdb stores in-frame clones only, minus some. The sample contains just under 90,000 clones, 89% of which appear only once. The specimen was peripheral blood, collected 28 days after the second AZD1222 dose. The receptor set was obtained from an adult who received the AZD1222 COVID-19 vaccine.

This rearrangement joins TRBV27 to TRBJ2-3; D is perhaps TRBD2 (6 bases). V was cut by 5 bases and J by 2 bases, with 11 bases left in between. The CDR3 extends over 14 amino acids. The germline gives CDR1 MNHEY, CDR2 SMNVEV (reference sequence). DNA for the CDR3: TGTGCCAGCAGTCCCAGACTAGACACAGATACGCAGTATTTT. It codes for CASSPRLDTDTQYF.

The chain has TRBV27 and TRBJ1-1; 7 bases are a match to TRBD1. V shed 0 bases and J 4 bases; nucleotides not matched to a gene: 5. The CDR3 sequence is 15 residues long. The V gene's germline CDR1 is MNHEY and CDR2 SMNVEV (reference sequence). CDR3 in amino acids: CASSLSGQWGTEAFF. CDR3 nucleotides: TGTGCCAGCAGTTTATCGGGACAGTGGGGCACTGAAGCTTTCTTT.

This rearrangement joins TRBV7-2 to TRBJ1-6, with no clear D. Trimming took off 7 bases at V and 8 bases at J, with 12 bases between the two ends. Germline V CDR1 and CDR2: SGHTA, FQGNSA. CDR3 length: 13 residues. The CDR3 DNA is TGTGCCAGCAAGGGAAGGTTGGATTCACCCCTCCACTTT. Protein: CASKGRLDSPLHF.

The rearrangement uses TRBV7-2 and TRBJ2-7; no clear D gene. CDR3 length equals 12 residues. Trimming removed 5 bases from V and 3 bases from J, with 8 bases in between. Looked up from germline, CDR1 is SGHTA and CDR2 is FQGNSA. CDR3 residues: CASSPTNYEQYF. The CDR3 nucleotides are TGTGCCAGCAGCCCGACAAACTACGAGCAGTACTTC. Complete variable domain (other parts from reference TRBV7-2 and TRBJ2-7): GAGVSQSPSNKVTEKGKDVELRCDPISGHTALYWYRQSLGQGLEFLIYFQGNSAPDKSGLPSDRFSAERTGGSVSTLTIQRTQQEDSAVYLCASSPTNYEQYFGPGTRLTVT.

The J gene is TRBJ1-4, the V gene TRBV27; no clear D gene. The CDR3 extends over 15 amino acids. Germline CDR1 MNHEY, CDR2 SMNVEV (reference sequence). With 8 bases removed from V and 0 bases from J, the gap between germline ends came to 13 bases. The CDR3 reads CASHGLGTTNEKLFF. CDR3 bases: TGTGCCAGCCATGGCCTGGGAACAACTAATGAAAAACTGTTTTTT.

The rearrangement links TRBV5-1 to TRBJ1-4; D may be TRBD1 (6 bases). Germline V lookup: CDR1 SGHRS, CDR2 YFSETQ. CDR3 length equals 16 residues. Trimming stripped 4 bases from V and 0 bases from J, with 13 bases between. In nucleotides, the CDR3 is TGCGCCAGCAGCCGATTGGACAGAACAACTAATGAAAAACTGTTTTTT. Translation: CASSRLDRTTNEKLFF.

The V and J genes are TRBV5-6 and TRBJ1-1, with 7 bases lining up with TRBD1. Unmatched junction bases numbered 15, after V lost 3 bases and J lost 1 base. CDR1 and CDR2 (germline): SGHDT, YYEEEE. This CDR3 comprises 18 residues. The CDR3 DNA follows: TGTGCCAGCAGCTCACTTAAAAAGACAGGGTCGGGGAACACTGAAGCTTTCTTT. Translated: CASSSLKKTGSGNTEAFF.

The V gene is TRBV7-3, the J gene TRBJ2-3; 7 nucleotides match TRBD2. The J segment lost 3 bases and the V segment lost 5 bases, leaving 11 bases of the junction unmatched. Germline loops: CDR1 SGHTA, CDR2 FQGTGA. This CDR3 region has 16 residues. The CDR3 sequence is CASSLRRGGGTDTQYF. The CDR3 coding sequence is TGTGCCAGCAGCCTTCGCCGCGGGGGAGGGACAGATACGCAGTATTTT.